The 3 T cell receptor beta chains in this list originate from one sample, sequenced in a study of T cells in Graves' hyperthyroidism and ophthalmopathy. RNA transcripts provided the source from which TCR beta CDR3 regions were amplified. Researchers ran a first-round RT-PCR on the TCR CDR3 using the HTBI primer set. TCRdb passed the multiplex PCR reads through MiXCR, listing each CDR3 protein once. The sample has around 340,000 distinct CDR3 sequences; 17% are singletons. Input material: blood. The receptors come from a woman in her thirties with Graves' hyperthyroidism that later progressed to Graves' ophthalmopathy.

The table lists this clonotype with many counts. In DNA form, the CDR3 reads TGTGCCAGCTACCCGCCAGGGAGAGGGGAGACCCAGTACTTC. It yields the protein CASYPPGRGETQYF. The chain has TRBV27 and TRBJ2-5; D tentatively fits TRBD1 or TRBD2 (5 bases each). The germline V and J ends were trimmed by 8 bases and 5 bases, with 18 bases remaining between them. The CDR3 totals 14 residues. Germline V gene data show CDR1 as MNHEY and CDR2 as SMNVEV (reference sequence).

The sample holds many counts of this clonotype. J is TRBJ2-1 and V is TRBV11-2; 8 nucleotides match TRBD2. The CDR3 has 18 residues. The germline gives CDR1 SGHAT, CDR2 FQNNGV. V dropped 2 bases and J dropped 8; count of bases not matched to a gene: 17. CDR3 in DNA: TGTGCCAGCAGCTTATTGGGGATAGCGGGAATCTTCTCCCATGAGCAGTTCTTC. Amino acid sequence: CASSLLGIAGIFSHEQFF.

The table lists this clonotype with many counts. The rearrangement uses TRBV27 and TRBJ2-1; 10 nucleotides align to TRBD1. V was pared by 0 bases and J by 10 bases, with 6 bases of the junction left unmatched. Germline V gene lookup returns CDR1 MNHEY and CDR2 SMNVEV (reference sequence). The CDR3 has 15 residues. CDR3 nucleotide sequence: TGTGCCAGCAGTTTATCGACAGGGGGCTTGAGGGAGCAGTTCTTC. Amino acid sequence: CASSLSTGGLREQFF.